This T cell receptor (beta chain) was found in a study of T-cell reconstitution after alpha-beta-depleted transplantation in children. TCRbeta library construction was performed incorporating unique molecular identifiers. A single record per CDR3 protein comes from TCRdb applying MiXCR to the PCR reads. The sample lists a few hundred thousand distinct CDR3 sequences; 10% to 15% were seen once. The V end was cut by 7 bases, the J end by 2 bases, with 15 bases between. Germline CDR1 reads MDHEN; CDR2 reads SYDVKM. The CDR3 has 15 residues. The sequence was obtained from a male patient younger than 18 who had a stem cell transplant for acute myeloid leukemia, so the T cells may come from the graft donor. The rearrangement links TRBV28 to TRBJ2-1; no clear D. The sample here was PBMCs, mostly from graft donor cells, taken 360 days after TCRalphabeta/CD19-depleted stem cell transplant. CDR3 sequence reads: CASTIARKTYNEQFF. CDR3 bases: TGTGCCAGCACCATCGCTAGAAAAACCTACAATGAGCAGTTCTTC. The variable domain in full, with the rest retrieved from reference TRBV28 and TRBJ2-1, is DVKVTQSSRYLVKRTGEKVFLECVQDMDHENMFWYRQDPGLGLRLIYFSYDVKMKEKGDIPEGYSVSREKKERFSLILESASTNQTSMYLCASTIARKTYNEQFFGPGTRLTVL.